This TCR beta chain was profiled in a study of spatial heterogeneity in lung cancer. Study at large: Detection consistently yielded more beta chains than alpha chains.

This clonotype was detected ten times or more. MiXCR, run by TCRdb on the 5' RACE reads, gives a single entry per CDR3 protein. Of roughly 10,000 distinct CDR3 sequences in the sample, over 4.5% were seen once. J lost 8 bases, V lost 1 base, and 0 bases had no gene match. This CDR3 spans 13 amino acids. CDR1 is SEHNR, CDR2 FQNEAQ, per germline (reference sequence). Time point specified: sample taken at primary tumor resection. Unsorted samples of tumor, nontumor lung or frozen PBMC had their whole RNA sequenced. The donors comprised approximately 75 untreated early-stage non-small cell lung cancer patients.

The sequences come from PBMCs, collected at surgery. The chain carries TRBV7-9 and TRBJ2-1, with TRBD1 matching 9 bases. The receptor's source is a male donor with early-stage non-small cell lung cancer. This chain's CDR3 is CASSLDRGHEQFF. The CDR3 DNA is TGTGCCAGCAGCTTAGACAGGGGGCATGAGCAGTTCTTC.